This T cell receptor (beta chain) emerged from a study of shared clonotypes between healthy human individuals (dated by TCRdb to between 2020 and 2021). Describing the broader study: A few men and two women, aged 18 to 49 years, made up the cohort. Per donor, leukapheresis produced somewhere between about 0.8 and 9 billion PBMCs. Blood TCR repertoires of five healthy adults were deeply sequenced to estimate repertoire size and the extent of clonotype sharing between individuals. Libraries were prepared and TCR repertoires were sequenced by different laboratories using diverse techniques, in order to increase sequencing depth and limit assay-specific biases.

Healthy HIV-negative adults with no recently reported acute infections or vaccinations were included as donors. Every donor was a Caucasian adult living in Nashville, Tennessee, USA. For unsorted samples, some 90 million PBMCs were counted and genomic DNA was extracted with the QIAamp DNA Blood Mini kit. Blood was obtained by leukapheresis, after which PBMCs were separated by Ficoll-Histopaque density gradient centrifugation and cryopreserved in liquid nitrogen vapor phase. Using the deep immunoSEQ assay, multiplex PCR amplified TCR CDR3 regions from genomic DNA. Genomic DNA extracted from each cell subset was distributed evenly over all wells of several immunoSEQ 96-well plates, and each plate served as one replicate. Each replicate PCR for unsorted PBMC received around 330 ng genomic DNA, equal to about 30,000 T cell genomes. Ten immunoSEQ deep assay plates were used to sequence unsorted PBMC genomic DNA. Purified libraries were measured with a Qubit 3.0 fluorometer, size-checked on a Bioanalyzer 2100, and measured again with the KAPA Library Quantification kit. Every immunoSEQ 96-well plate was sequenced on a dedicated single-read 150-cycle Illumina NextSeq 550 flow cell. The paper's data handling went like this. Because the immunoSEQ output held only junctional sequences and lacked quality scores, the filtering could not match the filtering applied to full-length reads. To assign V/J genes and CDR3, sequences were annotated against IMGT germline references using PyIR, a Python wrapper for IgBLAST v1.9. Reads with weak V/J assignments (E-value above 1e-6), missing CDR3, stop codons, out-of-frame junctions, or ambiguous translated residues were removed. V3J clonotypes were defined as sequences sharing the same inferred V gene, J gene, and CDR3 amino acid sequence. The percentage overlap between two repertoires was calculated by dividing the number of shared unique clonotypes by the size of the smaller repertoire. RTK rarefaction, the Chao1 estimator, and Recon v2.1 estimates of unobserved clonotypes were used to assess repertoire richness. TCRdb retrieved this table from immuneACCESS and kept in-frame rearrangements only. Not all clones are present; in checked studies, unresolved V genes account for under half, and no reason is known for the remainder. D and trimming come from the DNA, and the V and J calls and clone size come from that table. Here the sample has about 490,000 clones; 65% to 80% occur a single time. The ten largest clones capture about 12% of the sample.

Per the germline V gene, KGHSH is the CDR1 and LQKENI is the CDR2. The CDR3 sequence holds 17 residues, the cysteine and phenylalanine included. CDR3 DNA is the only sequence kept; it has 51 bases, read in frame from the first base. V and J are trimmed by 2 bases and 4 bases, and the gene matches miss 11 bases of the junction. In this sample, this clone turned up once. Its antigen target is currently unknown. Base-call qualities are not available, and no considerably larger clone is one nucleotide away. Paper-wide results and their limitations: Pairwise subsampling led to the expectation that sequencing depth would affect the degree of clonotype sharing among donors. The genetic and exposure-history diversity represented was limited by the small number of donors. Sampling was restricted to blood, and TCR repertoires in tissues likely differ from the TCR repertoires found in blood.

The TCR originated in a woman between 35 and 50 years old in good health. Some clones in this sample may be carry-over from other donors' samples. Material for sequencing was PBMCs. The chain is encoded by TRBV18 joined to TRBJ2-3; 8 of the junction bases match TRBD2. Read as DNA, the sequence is TGTGCCAGCTCACCAACCCCTTTCGGGAGGGGGGCAGATACGCAGTATTTT. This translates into CASSPTPFGRGADTQYF.